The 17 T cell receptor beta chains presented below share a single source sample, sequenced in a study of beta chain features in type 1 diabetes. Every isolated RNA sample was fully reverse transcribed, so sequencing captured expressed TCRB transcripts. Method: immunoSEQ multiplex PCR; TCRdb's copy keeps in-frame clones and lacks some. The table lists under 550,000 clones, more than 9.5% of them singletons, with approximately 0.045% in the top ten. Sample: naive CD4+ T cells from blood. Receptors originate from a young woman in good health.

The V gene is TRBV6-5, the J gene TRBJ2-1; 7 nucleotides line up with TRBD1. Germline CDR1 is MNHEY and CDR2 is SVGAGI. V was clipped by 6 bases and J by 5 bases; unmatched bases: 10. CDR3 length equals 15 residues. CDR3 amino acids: CASSQAWDSNNEQFF. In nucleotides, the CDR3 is TGTGCCAGCAGCCAGGCCTGGGACAGCAACAATGAGCAGTTCTTC.

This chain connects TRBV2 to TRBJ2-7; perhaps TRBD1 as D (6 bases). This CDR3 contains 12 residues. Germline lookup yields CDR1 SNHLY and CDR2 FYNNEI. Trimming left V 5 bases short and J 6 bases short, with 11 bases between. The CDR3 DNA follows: TGTGCCAGCAGTTTACAGGGTTTCGAGCAGTACGTC. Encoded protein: CASSLQGFEQYV.

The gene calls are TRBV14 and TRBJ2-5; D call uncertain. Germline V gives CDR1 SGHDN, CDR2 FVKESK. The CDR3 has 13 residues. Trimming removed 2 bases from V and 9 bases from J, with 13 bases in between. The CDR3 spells CASSQSQVVAQYF. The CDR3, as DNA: TGTGCCAGCAGCCAAAGTCAAGTGGTAGCCCAGTACTTC.

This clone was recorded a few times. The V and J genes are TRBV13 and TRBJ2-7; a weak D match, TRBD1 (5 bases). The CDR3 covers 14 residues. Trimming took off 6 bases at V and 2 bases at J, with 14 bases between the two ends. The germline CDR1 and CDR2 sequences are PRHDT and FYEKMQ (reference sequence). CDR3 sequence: CASRGLRVPYEQYV. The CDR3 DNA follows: TGTGCCAGCAGGGGGCTAAGGGTTCCCTACGAGCAGTACGTC.

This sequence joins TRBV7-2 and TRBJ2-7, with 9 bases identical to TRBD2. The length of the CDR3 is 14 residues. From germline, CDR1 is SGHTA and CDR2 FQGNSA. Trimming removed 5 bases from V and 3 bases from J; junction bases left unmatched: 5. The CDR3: CASSLGLANYEQYF. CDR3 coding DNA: TGTGCCAGCAGCCTGGGACTAGCCAACTACGAGCAGTACTTC.

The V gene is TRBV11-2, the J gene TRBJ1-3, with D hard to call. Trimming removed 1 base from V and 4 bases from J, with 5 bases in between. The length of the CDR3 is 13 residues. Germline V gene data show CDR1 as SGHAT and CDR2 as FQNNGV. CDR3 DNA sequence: TGTGCCAGCAGCTTAGTTTGGGGAAACACCATATATTTT. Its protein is CASSLVWGNTIYF.

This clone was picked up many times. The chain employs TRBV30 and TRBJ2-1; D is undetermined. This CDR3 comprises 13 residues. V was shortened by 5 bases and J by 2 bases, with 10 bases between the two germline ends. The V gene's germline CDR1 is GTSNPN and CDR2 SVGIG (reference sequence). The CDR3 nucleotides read TGTGCCTGGTTCCCCAGACCCTACAATGAGCAGTTCTTC. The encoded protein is CAWFPRPYNEQFF.

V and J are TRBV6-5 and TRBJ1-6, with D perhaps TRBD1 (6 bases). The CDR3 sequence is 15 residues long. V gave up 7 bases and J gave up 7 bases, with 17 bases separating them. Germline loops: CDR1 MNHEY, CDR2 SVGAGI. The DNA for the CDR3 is TGTGCCAGCAAAGCCCTACAGGGAACAAATTCACCCCTCCACTTT. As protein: CASKALQGTNSPLHF.

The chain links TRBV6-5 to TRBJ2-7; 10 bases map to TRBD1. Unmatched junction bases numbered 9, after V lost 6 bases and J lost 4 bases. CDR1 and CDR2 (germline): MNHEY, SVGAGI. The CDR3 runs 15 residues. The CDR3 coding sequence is TGTGCCAGCAGCCCGGGACAGGGGCTTGGGTACGAGCAGTACGTC. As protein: CASSPGQGLGYEQYV.

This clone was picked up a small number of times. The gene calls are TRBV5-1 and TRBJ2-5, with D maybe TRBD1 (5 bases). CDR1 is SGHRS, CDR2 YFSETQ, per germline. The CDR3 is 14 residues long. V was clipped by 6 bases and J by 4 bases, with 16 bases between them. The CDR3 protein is CASMGQGAGETQYF. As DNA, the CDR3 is TGCGCCAGCATGGGCCAAGGGGCCGGAGAGACCCAGTACTTC. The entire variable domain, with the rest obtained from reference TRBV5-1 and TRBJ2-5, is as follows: KAGVTQTPRYLIKTRGQQVTLSCSPISGHRSVSWYQQTPGQGLQFLFEYFSETQRNKGNFPGRFSGRQFSNSRSEMNVSTLELGDSALYLCASMGQGAGETQYFGPGTRLLVL.

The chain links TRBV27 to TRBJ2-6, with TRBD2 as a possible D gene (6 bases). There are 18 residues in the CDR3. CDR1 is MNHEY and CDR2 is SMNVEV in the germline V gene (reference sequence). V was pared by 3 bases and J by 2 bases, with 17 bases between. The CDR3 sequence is CASSFHGTASTGANVLTF. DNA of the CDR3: TGTGCCAGCAGTTTCCACGGGACTGCGTCCACTGGGGCCAACGTCCTGACTTTC.

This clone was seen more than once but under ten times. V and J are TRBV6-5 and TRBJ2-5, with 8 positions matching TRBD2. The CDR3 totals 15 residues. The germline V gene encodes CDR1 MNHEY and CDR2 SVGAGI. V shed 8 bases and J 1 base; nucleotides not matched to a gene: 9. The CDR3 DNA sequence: TGTGCCAGCTCCAGATTAGCGGGAACCCAAGAGACCCAGTACTTC. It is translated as CASSRLAGTQETQYF.

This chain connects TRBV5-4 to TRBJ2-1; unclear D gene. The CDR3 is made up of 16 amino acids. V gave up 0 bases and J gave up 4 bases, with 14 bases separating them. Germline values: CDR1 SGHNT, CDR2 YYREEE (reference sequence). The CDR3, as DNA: TGTGCCAGCAGCTTGGGCCCTCTTGAGTCTTACAATGAGCAGTTCTTC. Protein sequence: CASSLGPLESYNEQFF.

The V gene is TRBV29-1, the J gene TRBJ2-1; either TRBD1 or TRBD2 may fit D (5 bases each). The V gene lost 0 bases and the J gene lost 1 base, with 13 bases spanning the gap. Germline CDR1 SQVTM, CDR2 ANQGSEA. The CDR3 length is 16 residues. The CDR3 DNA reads TGCAGCGTTGAAGATCGGCGTGGGGGTTCCTACAATGAGCAGTTCTTC. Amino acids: CSVEDRRGGSYNEQFF.

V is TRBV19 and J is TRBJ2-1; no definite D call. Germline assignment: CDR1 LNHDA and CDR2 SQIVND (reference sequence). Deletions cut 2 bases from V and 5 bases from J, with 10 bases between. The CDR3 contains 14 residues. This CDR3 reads CASSITRRNNEQFF. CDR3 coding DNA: TGTGCCAGTAGTATAACCAGGAGAAACAATGAGCAGTTCTTC.

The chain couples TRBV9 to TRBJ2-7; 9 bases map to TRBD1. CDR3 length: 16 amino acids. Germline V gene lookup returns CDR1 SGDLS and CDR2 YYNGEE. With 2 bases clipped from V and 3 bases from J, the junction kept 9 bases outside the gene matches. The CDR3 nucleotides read TGTGCCAGCAGCGTTTCTTCGGGGACAGGGAGCTACGAGCAGTACTTC. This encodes CASSVSSGTGSYEQYF.

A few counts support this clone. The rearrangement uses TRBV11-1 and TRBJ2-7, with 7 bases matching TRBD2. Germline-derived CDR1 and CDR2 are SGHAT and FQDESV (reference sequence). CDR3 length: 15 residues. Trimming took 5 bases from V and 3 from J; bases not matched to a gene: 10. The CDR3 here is CASSAADGRFYEQYV. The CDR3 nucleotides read TGTGCCAGCAGCGCAGCGGACGGGAGGTTCTACGAGCAGTACGTC.